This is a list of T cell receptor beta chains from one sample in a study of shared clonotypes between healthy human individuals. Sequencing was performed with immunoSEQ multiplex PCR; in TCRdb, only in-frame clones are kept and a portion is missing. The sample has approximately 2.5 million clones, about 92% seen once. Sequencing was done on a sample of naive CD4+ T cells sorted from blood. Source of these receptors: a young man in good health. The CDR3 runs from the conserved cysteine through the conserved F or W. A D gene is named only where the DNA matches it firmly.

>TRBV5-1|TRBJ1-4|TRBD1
TGCGCCAGCAGCCTGGGACAGGGGAATTCGGGTGAAAAACTGTTTTTT
CASSLGQGNSGEKLFF
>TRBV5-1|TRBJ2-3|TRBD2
TGCGCCAGCAGACTAGCGGGGGAGGTAGATACGCAGTATTTT
CASRLAGEVDTQYF
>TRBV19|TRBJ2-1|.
TGTGCCACCGCTAGTGGGACTCGCGGGTCCGATGAGCAGTTCTTC
CATASGTRGSDEQFF
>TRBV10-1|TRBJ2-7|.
TGCGCCAGACGGTACGAGCAGTACTTC
CARRYEQYF
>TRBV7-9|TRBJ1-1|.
TGTGCCAGCAGCTTAGAGGGGCTCATGAACACTGAAGCTTTCTTT
CASSLEGLMNTEAFF
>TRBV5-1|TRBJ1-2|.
TGCGCCAGCAGCTTGGAACAGCACTATGGCTACACCTTC
CASSLEQHYGYTF
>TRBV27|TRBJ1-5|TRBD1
TGTGCCAGCAGTTTTTCCGCCTGGGACAGGGCAAATCAGCCCCAGCATTTT
CASSFSAWDRANQPQHF
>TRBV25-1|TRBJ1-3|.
TGTGCCAGCAGTGCAACCTTAGGGACTCTCTCTGGAAACACCATATATTTT
CASSATLGTLSGNTIYF
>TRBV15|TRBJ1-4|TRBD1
TGTGCCACCAGCGGACAGGGGATCGAGGGTGAAAAACTGTTTTTT
CATSGQGIEGEKLFF
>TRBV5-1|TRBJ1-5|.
TGCGCCAGCAGCAGAGGGGGTAAAGATCAGCCCCAGCATTTT
CASSRGGKDQPQHF